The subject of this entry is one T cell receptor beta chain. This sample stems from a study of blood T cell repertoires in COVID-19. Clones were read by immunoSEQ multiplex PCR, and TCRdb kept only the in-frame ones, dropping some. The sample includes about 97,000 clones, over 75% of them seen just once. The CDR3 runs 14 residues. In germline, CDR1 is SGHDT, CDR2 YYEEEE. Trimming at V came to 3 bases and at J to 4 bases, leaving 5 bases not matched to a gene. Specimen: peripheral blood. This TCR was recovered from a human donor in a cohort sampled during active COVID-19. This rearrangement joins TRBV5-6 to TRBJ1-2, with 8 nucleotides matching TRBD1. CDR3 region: CASSWTGSVYGYTF. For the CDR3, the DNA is TGTGCCAGCAGCTGGACAGGGTCGGTCTATGGCTACACCTTC.